The sequence of this TCR beta chain was determined in a study of cytomegalovirus exposure and HLA in healthy donors. General study points: Reported findings show TCR beta sequences accurately forecast HLA-A and HLA-B alleles in most subjects.

Germline V gene sequence: CDR1 SGHTA, CDR2 FQGTGA. The CDR3 has 15 amino acids. The J segment lost 4 bases and the V segment lost 3 bases, leaving 5 bases of the junction unmatched. PCR employed 60 Vbeta and 13 Jbeta primers. Repertoires were generated with immunoSEQ multiplex PCR, while TCRdb's copy carries only in-frame clones and drops some. The top ten clones hold under 2.5% of a sample with some 99,000 clones, around 81% of them seen once. Remarks on this clone: The antigen remains undetermined.

Sequenced sample: PBMCs. The receptor comes from a young woman in good health and CMV-seronegative. J is TRBJ2-3 and V is TRBV7-3, with TRBD2 matching over 9 bases. CDR3 sequence reads: CASSFGTSLADTQYF. The CDR3 bases are TGTGCCAGCAGCTTCGGGACTAGCCTCGCAGATACGCAGTATTTT.